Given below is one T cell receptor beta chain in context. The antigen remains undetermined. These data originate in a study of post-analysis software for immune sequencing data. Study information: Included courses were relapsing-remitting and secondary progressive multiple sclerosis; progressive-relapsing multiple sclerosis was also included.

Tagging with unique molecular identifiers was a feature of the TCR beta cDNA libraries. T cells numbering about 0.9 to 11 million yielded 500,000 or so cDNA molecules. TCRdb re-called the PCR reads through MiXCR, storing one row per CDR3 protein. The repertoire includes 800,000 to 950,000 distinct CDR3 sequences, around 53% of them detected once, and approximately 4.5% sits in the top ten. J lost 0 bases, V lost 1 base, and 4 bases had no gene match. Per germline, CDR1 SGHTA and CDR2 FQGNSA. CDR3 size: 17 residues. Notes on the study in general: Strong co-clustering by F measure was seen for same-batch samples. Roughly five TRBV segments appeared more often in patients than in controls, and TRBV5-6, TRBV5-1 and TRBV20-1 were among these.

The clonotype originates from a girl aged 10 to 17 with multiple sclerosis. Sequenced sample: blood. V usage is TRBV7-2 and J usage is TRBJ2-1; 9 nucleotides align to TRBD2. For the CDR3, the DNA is TGTGCCAGCAGCTTAGGGTGGCGGGGGGGCTCCTACAATGAGCAGTTCTTC. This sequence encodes CASSLGWRGGSYNEQFF.